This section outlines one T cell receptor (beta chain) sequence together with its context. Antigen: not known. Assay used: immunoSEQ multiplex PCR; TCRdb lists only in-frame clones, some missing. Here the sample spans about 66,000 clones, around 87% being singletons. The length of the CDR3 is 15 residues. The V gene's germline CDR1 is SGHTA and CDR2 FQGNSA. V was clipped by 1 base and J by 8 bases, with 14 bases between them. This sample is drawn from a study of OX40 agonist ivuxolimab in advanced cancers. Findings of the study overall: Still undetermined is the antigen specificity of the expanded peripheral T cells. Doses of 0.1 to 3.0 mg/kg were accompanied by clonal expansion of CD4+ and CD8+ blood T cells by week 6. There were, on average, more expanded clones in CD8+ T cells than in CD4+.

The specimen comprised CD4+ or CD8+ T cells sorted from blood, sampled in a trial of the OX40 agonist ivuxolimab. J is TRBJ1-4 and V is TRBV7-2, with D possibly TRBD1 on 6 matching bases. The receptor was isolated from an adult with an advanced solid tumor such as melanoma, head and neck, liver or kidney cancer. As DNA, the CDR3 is TGTGCCAGCAGCTTAGGGGGGCAGGGCAGAGAAAAACTGTTTTTT. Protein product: CASSLGGQGREKLFF.